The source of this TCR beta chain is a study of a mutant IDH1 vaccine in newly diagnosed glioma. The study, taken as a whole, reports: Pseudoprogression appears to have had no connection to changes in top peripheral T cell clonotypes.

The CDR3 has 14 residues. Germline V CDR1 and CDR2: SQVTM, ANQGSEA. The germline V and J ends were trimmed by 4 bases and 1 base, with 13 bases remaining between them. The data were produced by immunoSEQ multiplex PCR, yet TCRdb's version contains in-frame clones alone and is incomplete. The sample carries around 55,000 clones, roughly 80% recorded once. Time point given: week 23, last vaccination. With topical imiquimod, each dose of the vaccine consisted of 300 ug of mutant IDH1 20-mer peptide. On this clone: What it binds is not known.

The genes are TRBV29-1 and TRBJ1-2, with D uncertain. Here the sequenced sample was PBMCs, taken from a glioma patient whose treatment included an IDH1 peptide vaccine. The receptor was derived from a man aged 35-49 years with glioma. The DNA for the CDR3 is TGCAGCGTTGGTCACAGACAATATAACTATGGCTACACCTTC. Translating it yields CSVGHRQYNYGYTF. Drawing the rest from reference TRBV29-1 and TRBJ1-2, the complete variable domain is SAVISQKPSRDICQRGTSLTIQCQVDSQVTMMFWYRQQPGQSLTLIATANQGSEATYESGFVIDKFPISRPNLTFSTLTVSNMSPEDSSIYLCSVGHRQYNYGYTFGSGTRLTVV.